The entry below gives a single T cell receptor beta chain sequence along with its context. This sample is part of a study of blood T cell repertoires in COVID-19. Study-level information: Collection of acute and convalescent COVID-19 samples took place in the United States, Italy and Spain. The analysed material was cDNA or gDNA that came from T cells, B-cell-depleted T cells, or PBMCs.

The CDR3 has 14 amino acids. From germline, CDR1 is MDHEN and CDR2 SYDVKM. V trimming: 6 bases; J trimming: 7 bases; junction bases outside the gene matches: 11. The data were produced by immunoSEQ multiplex PCR, yet TCRdb's version contains in-frame clones alone and is incomplete. The sample includes more than 20,000 clones, roughly nine tenths seen only once; the top ten take about 25%. The chain has TRBV28 and TRBJ2-7, with TRBD2 identical over 8 bases. Sequencing input: peripheral blood. This clonotype was sampled from a human donor with active COVID-19. The donor label of this sample is uncertain. The DNA of the CDR3 is TGTGCCAGCAGGGGGACTAGAGGGCCGGGGGAGCAGTACTTC. Protein product: CASRGTRGPGEQYF. Full variable domain (rest looked up from reference TRBV28 and TRBJ2-7): DVKVTQSSRYLVKRTGEKVFLECVQDMDHENMFWYRQDPGLGLRLIYFSYDVKMKEKGDIPEGYSVSREKKERFSLILESASTNQTSMYLCASRGTRGPGEQYFGPGTRLTVT.